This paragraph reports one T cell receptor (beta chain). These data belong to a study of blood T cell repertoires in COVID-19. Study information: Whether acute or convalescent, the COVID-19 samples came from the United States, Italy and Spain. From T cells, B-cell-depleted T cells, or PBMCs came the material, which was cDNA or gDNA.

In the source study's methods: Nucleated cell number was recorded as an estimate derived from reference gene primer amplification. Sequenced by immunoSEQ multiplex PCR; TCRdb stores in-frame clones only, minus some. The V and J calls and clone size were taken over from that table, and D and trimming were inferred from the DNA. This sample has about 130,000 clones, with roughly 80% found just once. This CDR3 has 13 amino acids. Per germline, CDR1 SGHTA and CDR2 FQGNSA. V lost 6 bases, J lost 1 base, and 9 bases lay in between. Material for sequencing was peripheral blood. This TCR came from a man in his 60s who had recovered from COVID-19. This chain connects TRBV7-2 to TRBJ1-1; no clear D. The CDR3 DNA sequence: TGTGCCAGCAGTCACGGAGGGAACACTGAAGCTTTCTTT. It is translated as CASSHGGNTEAFF. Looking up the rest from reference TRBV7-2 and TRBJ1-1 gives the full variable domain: GAGVSQSPSNKVTEKGKDVELRCDPISGHTALYWYRQSLGQGLEFLIYFQGNSAPDKSGLPSDRFSAERTGGSVSTLTIQRTQQEDSAVYLCASSHGGNTEAFFGQGTRLTVV.